Listed below are T cell receptor beta chains from one sample, sequenced in a study of blood T cell repertoires in COVID-19. Data came from immunoSEQ multiplex PCR; TCRdb stores just in-frame clones and leaves some out. Of about 130,000 clones listed, approximately 86% were seen once; the top ten hold around 2.3%. The specimen was PBMCs or T cells enriched from blood (not recorded which). These receptor sequences come from a woman between 50 and 59 years old who had recovered from COVID-19. The CDR3 runs from the conserved cysteine through the conserved F or W. The order of the fields is clone size, D gene, V gene, J gene, CDR3 DNA, CDR3 protein. A D gene is named only where the DNA matches it firmly. Only part of the rows carry a size: once, few, many, or a class if the clone is expanded.

>-|-|TRBV28|TRBJ1-1
TGTGCCAGCAGTTTAAGGGGGGGATTGAACACTGAAGCTTTCTTT
CASSLRGGLNTEAFF
>-|-|TRBV9|TRBJ1-3
TGTGCCAGCAGCGTAGCTCCAAGGGGCCCCGGAAACACCATATATTTT
CASSVAPRGPGNTIYF
>-|-|TRBV2|TRBJ1-2
TGTGCCAGCAGTGAAAATTGGGCCTATGGCTACACCTTC
CASSENWAYGYTF
>-|TRBD1|TRBV18|TRBJ1-2
TGTGCCAGCTCACCGGCAGGGGGGTATGGCTACACCTTC
CASSPAGGYGYTF
>few|TRBD2|TRBV7-2|TRBJ2-2
TGTGCCAGCAGCCAACGTACTAGCGGGGTGAACACCGGGGAGCTGTTTTTT
CASSQRTSGVNTGELFF
>-|-|TRBV20-1|TRBJ2-3
TGCAGTGCTAGTCAGCAGGAAGATACGCAGTATTTT
CSASQQEDTQYF
>few|-|TRBV5-6|TRBJ2-7
TGTGCCAGCAGCCTGCTGTTTCTACAGGGAGATTCGCGTACCCAGTACTTC
CASSLLFLQGDSRTQYF
>once|-|TRBV27|TRBJ2-1
TGTGCCAGCAGCGAGCAGGGTTCGAGGTTTATGGGTGAGCAGTTCTTC
CASSEQGSRFMGEQFF
>-|TRBD2|TRBV5-1|TRBJ2-5
TGCGCCAGCAGCTTGGCCCCAGCGGGGGGCCAAGAGACCCAGTACTTC
CASSLAPAGGQETQYF
>-|TRBD1|TRBV7-2|TRBJ2-7
TGTGCCAGCAGCTTATGGACAGGGAGCTCCTACGAGCAGTACTTC
CASSLWTGSSYEQYF
>few|-|TRBV19|TRBJ2-1
TGTGCCAGTAGCTCCGACAGCCGCTCCTACAATGAGCAGTTCTTC
CASSSDSRSYNEQFF
>-|-|TRBV15|TRBJ1-3
TGTGCCACCAGCAGAGGTCCCCAGGGCCTCGATGGAAACACCATATATTTT
CATSRGPQGLDGNTIYF
>-|-|TRBV5-8|TRBJ2-7
TGTGCCAGCAGCTTTTTTGCAGGATCAAGCGAGCAGTACTTC
CASSFFAGSSEQYF
>-|-|TRBV2|TRBJ1-2
TGTGCCAGCAGTGATACAGGCAACTATGGCTACACCTTC
CASSDTGNYGYTF
>-|TRBD1|TRBV19|TRBJ1-6
TGTGCCAGCAGGGGGTTTAATTCACCCCTCCACTTT
CASRGFNSPLHF
>once|-|TRBV20-1|TRBJ1-2
TGCAGTGCTAGTGAGGAGGGGCGAAGTGATAACTATGGCTACACCTTC
CSASEEGRSDNYGYTF
>-|TRBD1|TRBV9|TRBJ1-2
TGTGCCAGCAGCGAGGGACAGGGGGTTAATCGAGGCTACACCTTC
CASSEGQGVNRGYTF
>-|TRBD2|TRBV7-3|TRBJ2-3
TGTGCCAGCAGCTTAACCAGCGGGGGGTTCACAGATACGCAGTATTTT
CASSLTSGGFTDTQYF
>-|-|TRBV6-2/TRBV6-3|TRBJ1-2
TGTGCCAGCAGTCGAGCCGTACAGGGAACGCCGTATGGCTACACCTTC
CASSRAVQGTPYGYTF
>-|TRBD2|TRBV5-1|TRBJ2-1
TGCGCCAGCAGCCAGTGGCAAAGGATAGCGGGGGGGCCCAATGAGCAGTTCTTC
CASSQWQRIAGGPNEQFF
>once|-|TRBV6-5|TRBJ1-1
TGTGCCAGTCGATACAGGGCCTTGAACACTGAAGCTTTCTTT
CASRYRALNTEAFF
>-|TRBD2|TRBV27|TRBJ2-7
TGTGCCACAAAAACGGGACTAGGGGCCTACGAGCAGTACTTC
CATKTGLGAYEQYF
>-|-|TRBV5-1|TRBJ1-2
TGCGCCAGCAAAGGTAGCATCTATGGCTACACCTTC
CASKGSIYGYTF
>-|-|TRBV4-2|TRBJ2-1
TGTGCCAGCAGCCAATACTTTGGCGGGGCCCGCTACAATGAGCAGTTCTTC
CASSQYFGGARYNEQFF
>-|-|TRBV6-2/TRBV6-3|TRBJ1-2
TGTGCCAGCAGCCCCAGGGGTTCTGGCTACACCTTC
CASSPRGSGYTF
>-|-|TRBV29-1|TRBJ2-2
TGCAGCGTCGGCAGGGAGAACACCGGGGAGCTGTTTTTT
CSVGRENTGELFF
>-|TRBD2|TRBV2|TRBJ2-5
TGTGCCAGCAGTGATACTAGCGGGGTCCGGGAGACCCAGTACTTC
CASSDTSGVRETQYF
>-|-|TRBV11-3|TRBJ2-2
TGTGCCAGCAGCTTAGCACAGGGTAGGGGCACCGGGGAGCTGTTTTTT
CASSLAQGRGTGELFF
>once|-|TRBV7-3|TRBJ2-1
TGTGCCAGCAGCTTGGAAGGACAGATCCGAGGGAATGAGCAGTTCTTC
CASSLEGQIRGNEQFF